This is a list of T cell receptor beta chains from one sample in a study of cytomegalovirus exposure and HLA in healthy donors. The data were produced by immunoSEQ multiplex PCR, yet TCRdb's version contains in-frame clones alone and is incomplete. The table has 200,000 to 250,000 clones, over 80% seen once. Sample: PBMCs. The receptors were sampled from a woman in her twenties or thirties in good health and CMV-seropositive. Each CDR3 is given with its conserved first and last residue. The D gene is left open where the match is weak.

d_call,j_call,v_call,cdr3_aa,cdr3_nt
NA,TRBJ2-1,TRBV2,CASSVMQGLGNEQFF,TGTGCCAGCAGTGTCATGCAGGGGCTCGGGAATGAGCAGTTCTTC
NA,TRBJ2-2,TRBV9,CASSVKGFSTGELFF,TGTGCCAGCAGCGTAAAAGGGTTTAGCACCGGGGAGCTGTTTTTT
NA,TRBJ2-1,TRBV9,CASSVELLPNEQFF,TGTGCCAGCAGCGTAGAGCTACTCCCGAATGAGCAGTTCTTC
TRBD1,TRBJ1-2,TRBV6-5,CASSDRVGYTF,TGTGCCAGCAGCGACAGGGTCGGCTACACCTTC
TRBD2,TRBJ2-4,TRBV14,CASSPGPRGGGLAKNIQYF,TGTGCCAGCAGCCCTGGCCCACGGGGCGGGGGTTTAGCCAAAAACATTCAGTACTTC
TRBD2,TRBJ2-1,TRBV11-3,CASSLSGSIDEQFF,TGTGCCAGCAGCTTAAGCGGGAGCATCGATGAGCAGTTCTTC
TRBD1,TRBJ2-1,TRBV13,CASSFPGQLYNEQFF,TGTGCCAGCAGCTTCCCGGGACAGCTCTACAATGAGCAGTTCTTC
NA,TRBJ1-2,TRBV18,CASSQGVEGAYGYTF,TGTGCCAGCTCACAGGGAGTTGAAGGGGCTTACGGCTACACCTTC
NA,TRBJ1-2,TRBV7-2,CASSLSQGTIYGYTF,TGTGCCAGCAGCTTATCACAGGGAACTATCTATGGCTACACCTTC
NA,TRBJ2-7,TRBV7-6,CASSLVGYDEQYF,TGTGCCAGCAGCTTAGTAGGTTACGACGAGCAGTACTTC
NA,TRBJ2-1,TRBV2,CASSRDNEQFF,TGTGCCAGCAGCCGGGACAATGAGCAGTTCTTC
NA,TRBJ1-2,TRBV29-1,CSVDRGADYGYTF,TGCAGCGTCGACCGGGGGGCGGACTATGGCTACACCTTC
NA,TRBJ1-2,TRBV30,CAWSPGGGYGYTF,TGTGCCTGGAGCCCCGGGGGGGGGTACGGCTACACCTTC
NA,TRBJ2-1,TRBV6-1,CASSEAPVTHEQFF,TGTGCCAGCAGTGAAGCCCCCGTAACACATGAGCAGTTCTTC
TRBD2,TRBJ2-5,TRBV9,CASSVGASGSVLVETQYF,TGTGCCAGCAGCGTAGGGGCTAGCGGGAGTGTCTTAGTGGAGACCCAGTACTTC
TRBD1,TRBJ2-3,TRBV27,CASTLGQASTDTQYF,TGTGCCAGCACCTTGGGACAGGCTAGCACAGATACGCAGTATTTT
NA,TRBJ2-1,TRBV5-4,CASSTGGSSYNEQFF,TGTGCCAGCAGTACTGGCGGAAGCTCCTACAATGAGCAGTTCTTC
NA,TRBJ2-3,TRBV10-1,CASSEAGAPPQYF,TGCGCCAGCAGTGAGGCGGGGGCCCCTCCCCAGTATTTT
TRBD1,TRBJ1-2,TRBV5-6,CASSSGGVNYGYTF,TGTGCCAGCAGCTCAGGGGGGGTTAACTATGGCTACACCTTC